Each of the 19 T cell receptor beta chains below was sequenced from the same sample in a study of blood T cell repertoires in COVID-19. Using immunoSEQ multiplex PCR, the repertoire was profiled, and TCRdb retains in-frame clones only, with some absent. This repertoire shows about 360,000 clones, roughly 86% found once; its top ten account for 1% to 1.5%. Sequencing input: PBMCs or T cells enriched from blood (not recorded which). The receptors here all came from a man aged 30 to 45 who had recovered from COVID-19.

V is TRBV5-6 and J is TRBJ1-4; 9 positions match TRBD1. Germline CDR1 reads SGHDT; CDR2 reads YYEEEE. This CDR3 has 15 residues. After removal of 4 bases from V and 8 bases from J, the junction contained 9 bases not matched to a gene. The CDR3 here is CASSRRTGAREKLFF. The CDR3 nucleotides are TGTGCCAGCAGCCGACGGACAGGGGCTAGGGAAAAACTGTTTTTT.

This clone was seen a single time. This rearrangement joins TRBV7-8 to TRBJ1-5; 7 bases line up with TRBD1. The V and J ends lost 5 bases and 0 bases, in that order; junction bases with no gene match: 13. Germline CDR1 is SGHVS and CDR2 is FQNEAQ. The CDR3 has 18 amino acids. CDR3 coding DNA: TGTGCCAGCAGCCTTAGGGGGGACAGATCATATAGCAATCAGCCCCAGCATTTT. Amino acids: CASSLRGDRSYSNQPQHF.

The V and J genes are TRBV28 and TRBJ1-2; D is undetermined. CDR1 is MDHEN, CDR2 SYDVKM, per germline. This CDR3 spans 13 amino acids. V was trimmed by 2 bases and J by 0 bases, leaving 4 bases between them. Here the CDR3 reads CASSLQANYGYTF. CDR3 coding DNA: TGTGCCAGCAGTTTACAGGCTAACTATGGCTACACCTTC.

The chain links TRBV7-9 to TRBJ1-2; possible D gene TRBD1, 6 bases. CDR1 is SEHNR, CDR2 FQNEAQ, per germline (reference sequence). The V end was cut by 2 bases, the J end by 13 bases, with 17 bases between. This CDR3 region has 13 residues. This CDR3 reads CASSLTGQQAGTF. The CDR3 DNA reads TGTGCCAGCAGCTTAACTGGACAGCAGGCTGGCACCTTC.

The gene calls are TRBV5-4 and TRBJ1-5; a weak D match, TRBD1 (6 bases). V was clipped by 0 bases and J by 6 bases, with 10 bases between them. CDR3 length: 14 residues. The germline V gene has CDR1 SGHNT and CDR2 YYREEE (reference sequence). The CDR3 bases are TGTGCCAGCAGCTTGGAGGGGGGGGCTCAGCCCCAGCATTTT. Translation: CASSLEGGAQPQHF.

This rearrangement joins TRBV5-1 to TRBJ2-7, with 10 bases aligning to TRBD1. The CDR3 contains 17 residues. Germline CDR1 and CDR2: SGHRS and YFSETQ. V was clipped by 4 bases and J by 0 bases; unmatched bases: 10. The CDR3 DNA follows: TGCGCCAGCAGCCTTTCGGTAGGACAGGGGGGCTCCTACGAGCAGTACTTC. Its translation: CASSLSVGQGGSYEQYF.

This chain joins TRBV6-4 and TRBJ2-1; TRBD2 matches 7 bases. The germline CDR1 and CDR2 sequences are MRHNA and SNTAGT. The CDR3 consists of 16 residues. The trim removed 0 bases at V and 4 bases at J, leaving 6 bases unmatched. The CDR3 DNA reads as TGTGCCAGCAGTGACTCGAGGACTAGGTCTTACAATGAGCAGTTCTTC. It encodes CASSDSRTRSYNEQFF.

The CDR3 DNA reads as TGTGCCAGCAGCTCTTTCGGGAACACTGAAGCTTTCTTT. This encodes CASSSFGNTEAFF. The chain links TRBV7-8 to TRBJ1-1; D remains ambiguous. V was clipped by 4 bases and J by 1 base, with 7 bases between them. The CDR3 is 13 amino acids. Germline V gene sequence: CDR1 SGHVS, CDR2 FQNEAQ.

The V and J genes are TRBV10-3 and TRBJ2-7, with 9 bases identical to TRBD1. Germline assignment: CDR1 ENHRY and CDR2 SYGVKD. The CDR3 has 15 residues. Unmatched junction bases numbered 8, after V lost 5 bases and J lost 3 bases. In DNA form, the CDR3 reads TGTGCCATCAGTAGTTCGGTGGGACAGGGCTACGAGCAGTACTTC. It encodes CAISSSVGQGYEQYF.

The chain links TRBV11-3 to TRBJ2-2; 8 bases align to TRBD1. Trimming at V came to 3 bases and at J to 5 bases, leaving 11 bases not matched to a gene. The length of the CDR3 is 17 residues. Germline lookup yields CDR1 SGHNT and CDR2 YENEEA. This chain's CDR3 is CASSFRSGTGYTGELFF. As DNA, the CDR3 is TGTGCCAGCAGCTTTAGATCCGGGACAGGATATACCGGGGAGCTGTTTTTT. Variable domain in full (rest from reference TRBV11-3 and TRBJ2-2): EAGVVQSPRYKIIEKKQPVAFWCNPISGHNTLYWYLQNLGQGPELLIRYENEEAVDDSQLPKDRFSAERLKGVDSTLKIQPAELGDSAVYLCASSFRSGTGYTGELFFGEGSRLTVL.

This chain links TRBV7-6 with TRBJ1-2; 10 bases are shared with TRBD1. Losses at the gene ends were 0 bases for V and 8 bases for J; bases not matched to a gene: 6. Germline V gene sequence: CDR1 SGHVS, CDR2 FNYEAQ. CDR3 size: 15 residues. CDR3 nucleotide sequence: TGTGCCAGCAGCTTAGCGCCGGGACAGGGGAAAGGCTACACCTTC. It translates to CASSLAPGQGKGYTF. Supplemented by reference TRBV7-6 and TRBJ1-2, the full variable domain reads GAGVSQSPRYKVTKRGQDVALRCDPISGHVSLYWYRQALGQGPEFLTYFNYEAQQDKSGLPNDRFSAERPEGSISTLTIQRTEQRDSAMYRCASSLAPGQGKGYTFGSGTRLTVV.

The chain employs TRBV7-2 and TRBJ1-1, with 7 positions matching TRBD1. This CDR3 has 14 amino acids. The germline gives CDR1 SGHTA, CDR2 FQGNSA. The junction had 8 bases not matched to a gene; V was cut back by 6 bases and J by 4 bases. CDR3 DNA: TGTGCCAGCAGTTACGCAGGGGGTGGCACTGAAGCTTTCTTT. Translating gives CASSYAGGGTEAFF.

The rearrangement uses TRBV7-2 and TRBJ2-1; maybe TRBD2 (6 bases). The CDR3 is 14 amino acids. Germline CDR1 is SGHTA and CDR2 is FQGNSA. Trimming stripped 4 bases from V and 4 bases from J, with 11 bases between. The CDR3 coding sequence is TGTGCCAGCAGCTCCCCGGGGGAGTACAATGAGCAGTTCTTC. Protein product: CASSSPGEYNEQFF.

This chain joins TRBV19 and TRBJ1-2; the match to TRBD1 covers 7 bases. The germline CDR1 and CDR2 sequences are LNHDA and SQIVND (reference sequence). Trimming cost V 8 bases and J 6 bases; bases outside gene matches: 6. The CDR3 is made up of 12 amino acids. The CDR3 region is CASHQGGHGYTF. For the CDR3, the DNA is TGTGCCAGTCACCAGGGGGGTCATGGCTACACCTTC.

This clone has a handful of counts. Other DNA variants within this sample encode the same CDR3. V gene TRBV27 combines with J gene TRBJ1-2, with 8 positions matching TRBD1. Germline V lookup: CDR1 MNHEY, CDR2 SMNVEV (reference sequence). This CDR3 region has 14 residues. V dropped 3 bases and J dropped 5; count of bases not matched to a gene: 5. The CDR3 region has the DNA TGTGCCAGCAGTTTCAGGGGGCCTTTTTATGGCTACACCTTC. It specifies CASSFRGPFYGYTF.

This chain connects TRBV28 to TRBJ1-6; 11 bases match TRBD1. The CDR3 runs 15 residues. V shed 5 bases, J shed 7 bases, and the junction held 4 bases outside the gene matches. Germline CDR1 is MDHEN and CDR2 is SYDVKM. The CDR3 region is CASSPWTGGNSPLHF. DNA for the CDR3: TGTGCCAGCAGTCCCTGGACAGGGGGCAATTCACCCCTCCACTTT.

This sequence joins TRBV6-6 and TRBJ1-3; 8 positions match TRBD1. This CDR3 comprises 17 residues. The J segment lost 1 base and the V segment lost 5 bases, leaving 10 bases of the junction unmatched. Germline assignment: CDR1 MNHNY and CDR2 SVGAGI (reference sequence). CDR3 amino acids: CASSPSDRASSGNTIYF. In nucleotides, the CDR3 is TGTGCCAGCAGTCCCTCGGACAGGGCTAGTTCTGGAAACACCATATATTTT.

The chain is built from TRBV29-1 and TRBJ1-2; possibly TRBD1 for D (5 bases). V lost 2 bases to trimming and J lost 4 bases, with 14 bases between them. Germline values: CDR1 SQVTM, CDR2 ANQGSEA. This CDR3 is built from 14 residues. The DNA of the CDR3 is TGCAGCGTTGAATTGCCAGCGGGGGGCTATGGCTACACCTTC. Its protein product is CSVELPAGGYGYTF.

V usage is TRBV5-4 and J usage is TRBJ1-2, with TRBD1 matching over 8 bases. This CDR3 comprises 14 residues. The V and J ends lost 4 bases and 4 bases, in that order; junction bases with no gene match: 6. CDR1 SGHNT and CDR2 YYREEE come from the germline V gene (reference sequence). The DNA for the CDR3 is TGTGCCAGCAGCCGATACCAGGGGGCCTATGGCTACACCTTC. This encodes CASSRYQGAYGYTF.